The entry that follows covers one TCR beta chain sequence. Method: immunoSEQ multiplex PCR; TCRdb's copy keeps in-frame clones and lacks some. Counted here are 75,000 to 100,000 clones, roughly 94% occurring once; the ten biggest clones make up 0.2% to 0.3%. Trimming pared 7 bases from V and 1 base from J, leaving 8 bases between. CDR1 is MDHEN and CDR2 is SYDVKM in the germline V gene. This CDR3 is 13 amino acids long. This entry is derived from a study of technical replicates of blood from four donors. This TCR was sampled from a human donor in good health. The V gene is TRBV28, the J gene TRBJ1-5, with D perhaps matching TRBD1 (5 bases). Sample: T cells isolated from PBMCs. The CDR3 DNA follows: TGTGCCAGCAAGCAGGGAAGCAATCAGCCCCAGCATTTT. It is translated as CASKQGSNQPQHF.